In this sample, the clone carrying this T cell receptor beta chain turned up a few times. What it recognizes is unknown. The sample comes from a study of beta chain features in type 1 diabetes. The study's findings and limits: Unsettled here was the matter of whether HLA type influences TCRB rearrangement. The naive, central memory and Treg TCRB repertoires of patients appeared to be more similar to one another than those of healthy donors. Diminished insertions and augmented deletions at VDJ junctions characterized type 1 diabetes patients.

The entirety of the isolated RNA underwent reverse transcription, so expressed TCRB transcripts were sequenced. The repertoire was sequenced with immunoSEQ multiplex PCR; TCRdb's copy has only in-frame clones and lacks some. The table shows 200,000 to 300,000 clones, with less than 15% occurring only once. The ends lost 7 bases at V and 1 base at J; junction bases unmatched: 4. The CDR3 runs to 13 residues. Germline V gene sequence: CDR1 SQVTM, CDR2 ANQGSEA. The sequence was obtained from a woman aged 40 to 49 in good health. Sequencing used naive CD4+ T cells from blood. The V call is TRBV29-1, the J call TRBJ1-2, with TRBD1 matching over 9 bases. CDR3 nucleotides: TGCAGCGGGGGGACAGGGAATAACTATGGCTACACCTTC. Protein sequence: CSGGTGNNYGYTF.